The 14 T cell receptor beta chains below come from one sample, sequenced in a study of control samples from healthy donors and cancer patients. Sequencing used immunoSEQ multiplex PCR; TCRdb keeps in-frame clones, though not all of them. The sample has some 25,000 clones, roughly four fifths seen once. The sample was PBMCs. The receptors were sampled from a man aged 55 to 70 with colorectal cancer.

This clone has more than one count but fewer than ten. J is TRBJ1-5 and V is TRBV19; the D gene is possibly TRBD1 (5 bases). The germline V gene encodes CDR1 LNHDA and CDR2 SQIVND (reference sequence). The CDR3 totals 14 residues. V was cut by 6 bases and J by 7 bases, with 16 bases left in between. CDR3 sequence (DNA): TGTGCCAGTAGCCCCGGGGGGGGTGGCCAGCCCCAGCATTTT. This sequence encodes CASSPGGGGQPQHF.

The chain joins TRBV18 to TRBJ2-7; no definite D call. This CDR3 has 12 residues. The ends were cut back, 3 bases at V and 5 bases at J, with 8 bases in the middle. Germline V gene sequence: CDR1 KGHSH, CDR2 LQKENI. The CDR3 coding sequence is TGTGCCAGCTCACCGGGTAGAAACGAGCAGTACTTC. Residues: CASSPGRNEQYF.

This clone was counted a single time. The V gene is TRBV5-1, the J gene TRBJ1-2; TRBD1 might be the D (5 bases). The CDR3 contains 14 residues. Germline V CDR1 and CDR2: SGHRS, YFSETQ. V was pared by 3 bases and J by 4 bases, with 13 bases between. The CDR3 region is CASSSGTAGYGYTF. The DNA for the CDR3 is TGCGCCAGCAGCTCGGGGACGGCGGGCTATGGCTACACCTTC. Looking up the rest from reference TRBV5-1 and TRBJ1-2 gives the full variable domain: KAGVTQTPRYLIKTRGQQVTLSCSPISGHRSVSWYQQTPGQGLQFLFEYFSETQRNKGNFPGRFSGRQFSNSRSEMNVSTLELGDSALYLCASSSGTAGYGYTFGSGTRLTVV.

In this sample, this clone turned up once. The CDR3 DNA reads as TGTGCCAGCAGCGTAGACCGGGACAGGGTTGAGATGAACACTGAAGCTTTCTTT. It encodes CASSVDRDRVEMNTEAFF. This sequence joins TRBV9 and TRBJ1-1; 9 bases map to TRBD1. Germline CDR1 is SGDLS and CDR2 is YYNGEE. This CDR3 has 18 residues. Trimming removed 0 bases from V and 0 bases from J; junction bases left unmatched: 9.

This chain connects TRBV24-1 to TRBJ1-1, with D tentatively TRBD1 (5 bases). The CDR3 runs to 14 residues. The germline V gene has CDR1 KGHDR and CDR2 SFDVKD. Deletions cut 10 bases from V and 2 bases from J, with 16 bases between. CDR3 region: CATVGDGVNTEAFF. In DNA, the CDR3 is TGTGCCACTGTCGGGGACGGGGTTAACACTGAAGCTTTCTTT.

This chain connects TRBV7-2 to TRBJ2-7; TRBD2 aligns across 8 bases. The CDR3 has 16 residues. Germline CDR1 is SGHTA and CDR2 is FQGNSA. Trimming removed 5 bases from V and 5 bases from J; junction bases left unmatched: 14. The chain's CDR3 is CASSAAGTRTRDEQYF. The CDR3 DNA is TGTGCCAGCAGCGCCGCCGGGACTAGAACCCGGGACGAGCAGTACTTC.

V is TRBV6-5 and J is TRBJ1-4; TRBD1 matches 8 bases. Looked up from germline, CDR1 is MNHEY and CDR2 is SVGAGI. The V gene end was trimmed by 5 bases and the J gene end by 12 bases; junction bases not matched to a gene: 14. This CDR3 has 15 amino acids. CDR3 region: CASSNTGGIAGELFF. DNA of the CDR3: TGTGCCAGCAGTAATACAGGGGGTATAGCTGGGGAACTGTTTTTT.

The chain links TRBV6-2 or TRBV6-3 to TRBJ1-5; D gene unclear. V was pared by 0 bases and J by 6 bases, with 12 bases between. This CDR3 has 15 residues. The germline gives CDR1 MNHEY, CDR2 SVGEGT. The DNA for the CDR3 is TGTGCCAGCAGTTACTCTTTTAGTTGGGGTCAGCCCCAGCATTTT. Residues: CASSYSFSWGQPQHF.

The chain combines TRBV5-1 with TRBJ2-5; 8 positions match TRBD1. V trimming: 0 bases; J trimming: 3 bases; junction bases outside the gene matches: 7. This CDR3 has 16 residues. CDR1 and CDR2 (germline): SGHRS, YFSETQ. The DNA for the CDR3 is TGCGCCAGCAGCTTGGAAGCACAGGGGGTAAAAGAGACCCAGTACTTC. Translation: CASSLEAQGVKETQYF.

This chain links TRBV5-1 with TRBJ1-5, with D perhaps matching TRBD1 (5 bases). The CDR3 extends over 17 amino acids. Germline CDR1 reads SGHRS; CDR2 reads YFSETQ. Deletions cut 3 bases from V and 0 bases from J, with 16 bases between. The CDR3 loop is CASSSGHSSDSNQPQHF. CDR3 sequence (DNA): TGCGCCAGCAGCTCTGGACACAGTTCTGATAGCAATCAGCCCCAGCATTTT.

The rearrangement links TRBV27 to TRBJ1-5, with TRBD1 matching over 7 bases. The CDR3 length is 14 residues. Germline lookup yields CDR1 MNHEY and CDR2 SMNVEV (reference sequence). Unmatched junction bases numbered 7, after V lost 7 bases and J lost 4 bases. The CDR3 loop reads CASMRQGGNQPQHF. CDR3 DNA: TGTGCCAGCATGAGACAGGGAGGGAATCAGCCCCAGCATTTT.

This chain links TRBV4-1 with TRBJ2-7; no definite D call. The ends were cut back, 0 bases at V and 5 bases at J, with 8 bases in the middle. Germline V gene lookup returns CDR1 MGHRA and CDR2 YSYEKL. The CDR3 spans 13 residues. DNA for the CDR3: TGCGCCAGCAGCCAAGATCGCGGAGACGAGCAGTACTTC. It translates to CASSQDRGDEQYF.

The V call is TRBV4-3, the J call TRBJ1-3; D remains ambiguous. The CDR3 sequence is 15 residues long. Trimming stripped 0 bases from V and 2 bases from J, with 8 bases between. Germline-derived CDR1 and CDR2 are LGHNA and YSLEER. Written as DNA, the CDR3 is TGCGCCAGCAGCCAAGACGGATTGCCTGGAAACACCATATATTTT. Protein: CASSQDGLPGNTIYF.

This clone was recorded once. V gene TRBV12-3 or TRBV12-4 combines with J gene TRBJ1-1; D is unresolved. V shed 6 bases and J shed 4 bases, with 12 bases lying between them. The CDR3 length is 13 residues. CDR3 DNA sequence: TGTGCCAGCAGCCCCTCTCCGGGCACTGAAGCTTTCTTT. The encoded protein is CASSPSPGTEAFF.